The 21 T cell receptor beta chains below all came from one sample that was sequenced in a study of shared clonotypes between healthy human individuals. Sequencing used immunoSEQ multiplex PCR; TCRdb keeps in-frame clones, though not all of them. Here the sample spans 740,000 or so clones, about three quarters being singletons. Material for sequencing was memory CD4+ T cells sorted from blood. Subset defined: CD45RA-negative fraction. The receptors derive from a young woman in good health.

This sequence joins TRBV6-1 and TRBJ1-1; D ambiguous. Trimming stripped 7 bases from V and 0 bases from J, with 6 bases between. The length of the CDR3 is 12 residues. The germline gives CDR1 MNHNS, CDR2 SASEGT. The CDR3 loop reads CASKTMNTEAFF. CDR3 sequence (DNA): TGTGCCAGCAAGACCATGAACACTGAAGCTTTCTTT.

The genes are TRBV30 and TRBJ1-4, with D hard to call. The V gene lost 5 bases and the J gene lost 6 bases, with 16 bases spanning the gap. This CDR3 comprises 14 residues. In germline, CDR1 is GTSNPN, CDR2 SVGIG (reference sequence). CDR3 coding DNA: TGTGCCTGGTCCCACCCCAGGCGGGATGAAAAACTGTTTTTT. Amino acid sequence: CAWSHPRRDEKLFF. Looking up the rest from reference TRBV30 and TRBJ1-4 gives the full variable domain: SQTIHQWPATLVQPVGSPLSLECTVEGTSNPNLYWYRQAAGRGLQLLFYSVGIGQISSEVPQNLSASRPQDRQFILSSKKLLLSDSGFYLCAWSHPRRDEKLFFGSGTQLSVL.

The chain employs TRBV6-5 and TRBJ1-2; D is undetermined. The ends were cut back, 1 base at V and 3 bases at J, with 9 bases in the middle. Germline CDR1 MNHEY, CDR2 SVGAGI. The CDR3 totals 14 residues. CDR3 in DNA: TGTGCCAGCAGTTACTTCTCGAGAGACTATGGCTACACCTTC. Its protein is CASSYFSRDYGYTF.

This clone came up a few times. V usage is TRBV6-1 and J usage is TRBJ2-1; D is tentatively TRBD1 or TRBD2 (5 bases each). This CDR3 region has 15 residues. V dropped 8 bases and J dropped 0 bases, with 14 bases sitting between them. Germline CDR1 reads MNHNS; CDR2 reads SASEGT. DNA of the CDR3: TGTGCCAGCCTCTTCGGGGCCTTCTCCTACAATGAGCAGTTCTTC. This gives the protein CASLFGAFSYNEQFF.

V usage is TRBV19 and J usage is TRBJ1-2; D gene uncertain. Between the trimmed V and J ends, which lost 10 bases and 7 bases, there was a span of 16 bases. CDR1 and CDR2 from the germline V gene are LNHDA and SQIVND (reference sequence). The CDR3 has 12 residues. CDR3 in DNA: TGTGCCACCTCGGAACTCGGTTTTGGCTACACCTTC. This encodes CATSELGFGYTF. Based on the CDR3 plus reference TRBV19 and TRBJ1-2, the full variable domain is DGGITQSPKYLFRKEGQNVTLSCEQNLNHDAMYWYRQDPGQGLRLIYYSQIVNDFQKGDIAEGYSVSREKKESFPLTVTSAQKNPTAFYLCATSELGFGYTFGSGTRLTVV.

Ten or more counts support this clone. As DNA, the CDR3 is TGTGCCAGTAGTATAGATCACGGGACGTCATACTACGAGCAGTACTTC. Protein: CASSIDHGTSYYEQYF. The chain joins TRBV19 to TRBJ2-7; D is perhaps TRBD1 or TRBD2 (5 bases each). This CDR3 spans 16 amino acids. Per the germline V gene, CDR1 is LNHDA and CDR2 is SQIVND (reference sequence). Trimming took off 0 bases at V and 3 bases at J, with 15 bases between the two ends.

CDR3 residues: CASSQDRDDTEAFF. DNA of the CDR3: TGTGCCAGCTCGCAGGACAGGGACGACACTGAAGCTTTCTTT. The chain links TRBV18 to TRBJ1-1; 8 positions agree with TRBD1. Germline V gives CDR1 KGHSH, CDR2 LQKENI. With V trimmed by 6 bases and J by 3 bases, 6 bases remained unmatched. The CDR3 length is 14 residues.

This clone occurred a few times. The chain employs TRBV10-2 and TRBJ1-1; a possible D gene is TRBD1 (5 bases). Germline V CDR1 and CDR2: WSHSY, SAAADI. The CDR3 has 12 amino acids. The V end lost 0 bases, the J end lost 8 bases, and 7 bases lay between the germline ends. The CDR3 here is CASSESRTEAFF. CDR3 in DNA: TGCGCCAGCAGTGAGTCTAGGACAGAAGCTTTCTTT.

This clone was counted once. The rearrangement joins TRBV19 to TRBJ2-3, with unresolved D. CDR3 length: 16 residues. The germline V gene encodes CDR1 LNHDA and CDR2 SQIVND (reference sequence). Between the trimmed V and J ends, which lost 6 bases and 2 bases, there was a span of 18 bases. CDR3 sequence: CASSRAAPRSTDTQYF. CDR3 coding DNA: TGTGCCAGTAGCCGGGCAGCGCCCCGCTCCACAGATACGCAGTATTTT. The full variable domain, rest sourced from reference TRBV19 and TRBJ2-3, is DGGITQSPKYLFRKEGQNVTLSCEQNLNHDAMYWYRQDPGQGLRLIYYSQIVNDFQKGDIAEGYSVSREKKESFPLTVTSAQKNPTAFYLCASSRAAPRSTDTQYFGPGTRLTVL.

As DNA, the CDR3 is TGTGCCAGCAGCCCGCGGGGGGAAAGCTACGAGCAGTACTTC. Its protein product is CASSPRGESYEQYF. V and J are TRBV7-9 and TRBJ2-7, with TRBD2 matching 8 bases. The germline V gene has CDR1 SEHNR and CDR2 FQNEAQ (reference sequence). This CDR3 has 14 amino acids. Trimming cost V 5 bases and J 3 bases; bases outside gene matches: 6.

J is TRBJ1-1 and V is TRBV5-1; 11 bases map to TRBD1. CDR1 and CDR2 (germline): SGHRS, YFSETQ. The ends lost 4 bases at V and 8 bases at J; junction bases unmatched: 10. The CDR3 is made up of 15 amino acids. The CDR3 reads CASSSAGTGGREAFF. The CDR3 coding sequence is TGCGCCAGCAGCAGCGCCGGGACAGGGGGTCGAGAAGCTTTCTTT.

The V call is TRBV5-1, the J call TRBJ1-1; D possibly corresponds to TRBD1 (5 bases). CDR1 SGHRS and CDR2 YFSETQ come from the germline V gene. The length of the CDR3 is 14 residues. V was clipped by 7 bases and J by 3 bases, with 16 bases between them. CDR3 amino acids: CASLRGGLDTEAFF. The CDR3 DNA reads as TGCGCCAGCCTCCGGGGGGGATTAGACACTGAAGCTTTCTTT.

The gene calls are TRBV15 and TRBJ2-2; 12 bases agree with TRBD2. CDR3 length: 17 amino acids. Germline-derived CDR1 and CDR2 are LNHNV and YYDKDF (reference sequence). V dropped 1 base and J dropped 5; count of bases not matched to a gene: 5. The CDR3 protein is CATSRVRTSGVTGELFF. DNA of the CDR3: TGTGCCACCAGCAGAGTTCGGACTAGCGGGGTAACCGGGGAGCTGTTTTTT.

The V gene is TRBV7-2, the J gene TRBJ1-1; possibly TRBD1 for D (5 bases). CDR3 length: 15 residues. CDR1 is SGHTA, CDR2 FQGNSA, per germline. V shed 1 base and J shed 0 bases, with 9 bases lying between them. The CDR3 protein is CASSLGSGMNTEAFF. The CDR3 coding sequence is TGTGCCAGCAGCTTAGGTTCAGGGATGAACACTGAAGCTTTCTTT.

CDR3 DNA sequence: TGTGCCAGCAGCTTACCCCTCGAGAACACTGAAGCTTTCTTT. Translation: CASSLPLENTEAFF. The rearrangement joins TRBV11-2 to TRBJ1-1; unclear D gene. CDR1 and CDR2 (germline): SGHAT, FQNNGV. V was trimmed by 2 bases and J by 1 base, leaving 8 bases between them. The length of the CDR3 is 14 residues.

J is TRBJ1-2 and V is TRBV6-1; D gene unclear. This CDR3 is 16 amino acids long. The V end lost 4 bases, the J end lost 4 bases, and 19 bases lay between the germline ends. CDR1 is MNHNS, CDR2 SASEGT, per germline. CDR3 sequence (DNA): TGTGCCAGCAGTGCTCGAGAGGGTAGAAAGACCTATGGCTACACCTTC. This gives the protein CASSAREGRKTYGYTF.

This rearrangement joins TRBV5-4 to TRBJ2-5, with a weak D call TRBD2 (6 bases). Matching the DNA end better, TRBJ2-7 makes the J call doubtful. The CDR3 is 18 residues long. The germline gives CDR1 SGHNT, CDR2 YYREEE (reference sequence). The CDR3 protein is CASSQDTWAGPRTYEQYF. In nucleotides, the CDR3 is TGTGCCAGCAGCCAAGACACTTGGGCGGGACCCCGAACCTACGAGCAGTACTTC.

CDR3 sequence (DNA): TGTGCCAGCAGCTCCGGCCCCACCGGGGAGCTGTTTTTT. As protein: CASSSGPTGELFF. The genes are TRBV7-9 and TRBJ2-2, with no clear D. V was clipped by 4 bases and J by 4 bases, with 7 bases between them. Germline loops: CDR1 SEHNR, CDR2 FQNEAQ (reference sequence). This CDR3 region has 13 residues.

The rearrangement uses TRBV9 and TRBJ2-1; the D is unclear. CDR3 length: 13 amino acids. Per germline, CDR1 SGDLS and CDR2 YYNGEE. V was clipped by 4 bases and J by 0 bases, with 5 bases between them. The CDR3 DNA reads TGTGCCAGCAGCCCAAGCTCCTACAATGAGCAGTTCTTC. It encodes CASSPSSYNEQFF.

The V gene is TRBV6-1, the J gene TRBJ2-7; 7 bases are shared with TRBD2. Germline trimming cut 6 bases from V and 2 bases from J; bases unmatched to any gene: 7. The germline CDR1 and CDR2 sequences are MNHNS and SASEGT. This CDR3 spans 14 amino acids. The chain's CDR3 is CASRRERVTYEQYF. CDR3 in DNA: TGTGCCAGCAGGCGGGAGAGGGTCACCTACGAGCAGTACTTC.

This clone was observed a handful of times. The chain links TRBV19 to TRBJ1-2; 8 positions agree with TRBD1. The germline V gene has CDR1 LNHDA and CDR2 SQIVND (reference sequence). The J segment lost 7 bases and the V segment lost 6 bases, leaving 16 bases of the junction unmatched. The CDR3 runs to 16 residues. The CDR3 DNA reads as TGTGCCAGTAGCCCCGGGTCGGACAGGGCGAATGGTGGCTACACCTTC. Amino acids: CASSPGSDRANGGYTF.